A single sample gave rise to the 7 T cell receptor beta chains below, sequenced in a study of spatial heterogeneity in lung cancer. TCRdb reprocessed the 5' RACE reads with MiXCR, giving one entry per CDR3 protein. Altogether 82,000 or so distinct CDR3 sequences are present, roughly an eighth being singletons, with the ten largest covering roughly 4.2%. The time point is: sample taken at primary tumor resection. No cells were sorted before sequencing. The whole RNA sequenced was extracted from tumor, nontumor lung or frozen PBMC. The material sequenced was PBMCs, taken at surgery. All receptors derive from a male donor with early-stage non-small cell lung cancer.

This chain uses TRBV18 with TRBJ1-1, with D hard to call. The CDR3 covers 14 residues. V shed 6 bases and J shed 4 bases, with 15 bases lying between them. The germline V gene encodes CDR1 KGHSH and CDR2 LQKENI. The CDR3 DNA reads TGTGCCAGCTCGCTCCAAGGCGGGATCACTGAAGCTTTCTTT. Translation gives CASSLQGGITEAFF.

In its sample, this clonotype was seen a few times. J is TRBJ2-1 and V is TRBV6-6, with D maybe TRBD2 (6 bases). Trimming took 7 bases from V and 9 from J, leaving 28 bases between them. CDR3 length: 17 residues. Looked up from germline, CDR1 is MNHNY and CDR2 is SVGAGI (reference sequence). CDR3 sequence (DNA): TGTGCCAGCATTCAGATCGGGGGTGGCCAAGGAAAGGGTGAGCAGTTCTTC. Protein: CASIQIGGGQGKGEQFF.

This clonotype was seen ten or more times. This chain joins TRBV20-1 and TRBJ2-3; 9 positions match TRBD2. Germline V lookup: CDR1 DFQATT, CDR2 SNEGSKA (reference sequence). The CDR3 spans 15 residues. V shed 6 bases, J shed 2 bases, and the junction held 9 bases outside the gene matches. The chain's CDR3 is CSARTSASLTDTQYF. In DNA form, the CDR3 reads TGCAGTGCCAGGACTAGCGCGTCCCTCACAGATACGCAGTATTTT.

This clonotype was seen a handful of times. The J gene is TRBJ2-7, the V gene TRBV20-1; the D is unclear. CDR3 length equals 16 residues. Germline assignment: CDR1 DFQATT and CDR2 SNEGSKA (reference sequence). Trimming took 0 bases from V and 3 from J, leaving 18 bases between them. CDR3 amino acids: CSARDSTLPANYEQYF. The CDR3 bases are TGCAGTGCTAGAGATTCGACTCTCCCCGCCAACTACGAGCAGTACTTC.

The V gene is TRBV29-1, the J gene TRBJ1-2; D is unclear. V was trimmed by 0 bases and J by 0 bases, leaving 8 bases between them. Germline CDR1 and CDR2: SQVTM and ANQGSEA. The CDR3 runs to 14 residues. The CDR3 protein is CSVEDQATNYGYTF. DNA for the CDR3: TGCAGCGTTGAAGATCAGGCCACTAACTATGGCTACACCTTC.

This clonotype was seen a handful of times. The chain employs TRBV12-5 and TRBJ1-5; 8 bases are shared with TRBD1. The CDR3 has 17 residues. Germline V gene data show CDR1 as LGHNT and CDR2 as FRNRAP. The ends lost 0 bases at V and 1 base at J; junction bases unmatched: 5. The CDR3 reads CASGLVATGGSNQPQHF. The CDR3 region has the DNA TGTGCTAGTGGTTTGGTAGCAACAGGGGGGAGCAATCAGCCCCAGCATTTT.

This clonotype was detected only a few times. The chain combines TRBV5-6 with TRBJ2-7; D remains ambiguous. V shed 4 bases and J shed 5 bases, with 7 bases lying between them. The CDR3 totals 11 residues. The germline CDR1 and CDR2 sequences are SGHDT and YYEEEE. CDR3 region: CASSLVDEQYF. CDR3 nucleotides: TGTGCCAGCAGCCTAGTCGACGAGCAGTACTTC.